A single sample gave rise to the 4 T cell receptor beta chains below, sequenced in a study of cytomegalovirus exposure and HLA in healthy donors. The primer mix had 60 Vbeta and 13 Jbeta primers. Produced via immunoSEQ multiplex PCR; TCRdb's table is partial and in-frame only. The table has around 100,000 clones, 70% to 85% seen once. The sequencing input was PBMCs. The receptors were sampled from a young woman in good health and CMV-seronegative.

The chain combines TRBV5-6 with TRBJ2-5; possibly TRBD1 for D (5 bases). CDR1 SGHDT and CDR2 YYEEEE come from the germline V gene. V was clipped by 3 bases and J by 1 base, with 16 bases between them. The CDR3 length is 16 residues. The CDR3 DNA reads TGTGCCAGCAGCTCCCTATTCAGACAGTTCCAAGAGACCCAGTACTTC. It translates to CASSSLFRQFQETQYF. The full variable domain, in which reference TRBV5-6 and TRBJ2-5 provide the parts outside the CDR3, is DAGVTQSPTHLIKTRGQQVTLRCSPKSGHDTVSWYQQALGQGPQFIFQYYEEEERQRGNFPDRFSGHQFPNYSSELNVNALLLGDSALYLCASSSLFRQFQETQYFGPGTRLLVL.

This clone was counted once. The rearrangement links TRBV7-8 to TRBJ2-2; TRBD2 aligns across 10 bases. After removal of 5 bases from V and 5 bases from J, the junction contained 14 bases not matched to a gene. The CDR3 is made up of 18 amino acids. Germline CDR1 and CDR2: SGHVS and FQNEAQ. The CDR3 coding sequence is TGTGCCAGCAGCCCCCCTAGCGGGGGCCTTGGCGGGACCGGGGAGCTGTTTTTT. Translating it yields CASSPPSGGLGGTGELFF. Looking up the rest from reference TRBV7-8 and TRBJ2-2 gives the full variable domain: GAGVSQSPRYKVAKRGQDVALRCDPISGHVSLFWYQQALGQGPEFLTYFQNEAQLDKSGLPSDRFFAERPEGSVSTLKIQRTQQEDSAVYLCASSPPSGGLGGTGELFFGEGSRLTVL.

The chain has TRBV11-2 and TRBJ1-1; no clear D. The CDR3 is 11 residues long. The V end was cut by 8 bases, the J end by 0 bases, with 4 bases between. Germline loops: CDR1 SGHAT, CDR2 FQNNGV. In DNA, the CDR3 is TGTGCCAGCCGGGTGAACACTGAAGCTTTCTTT. It codes for CASRVNTEAFF.

This clone was seen more than once but under ten times. The rearrangement uses TRBV4-1 and TRBJ2-1; 7 bases align to TRBD2. The CDR3 runs to 16 residues. The J segment lost 7 bases and the V segment lost 0 bases, leaving 9 bases of the junction unmatched. Germline CDR1 is MGHRA and CDR2 is YSYEKL. CDR3 sequence (DNA): TGCGCCAGCAGCCAAGATTTTGGCGGGAGTATAAATGAGCAGTTCTTC. Protein sequence: CASSQDFGGSINEQFF.